This entry concerns a single T cell receptor (beta chain). Its antigen has not been determined. No base quality values were provided; no much bigger clone lies one nucleotide off. The data derive from a study of blood T cell repertoires in COVID-19 (dated by TCRdb to about 2020). Background for the entire study: Samples covering the acute and convalescent phases of COVID-19 were provided by collaborators in the United States, Italy and Spain. The prospective study material was composed of cDNA or gDNA derived from T cells, B-cell-depleted T cells, or PBMCs. The dataset comprised deeply sampled blood TCRbeta repertoires from subjects exposed to, actively infected with, or recovered from COVID-19. The repertoires were released in a freely available public database intended as a resource for research on the immune response to SARS-CoV-2. The samples were drawn from the first 160 participants of the ongoing ImmuneRACE study and from 1,254 subjects provided by 6 global collaborators. Nearly every sample came with metadata listing a de-identified subject ID, COVID-19 status, age in years and sex. Where available, HLA class I and class II types were obtained from metadata supplied by the sample provider rather than from assay-based typing. The research as a whole found: Clinical and demographic metadata were provided uncurated, with the amount varying by source and participant.

Whole blood was collected in K2EDTA tubes by collaborating institutions according to the institutions' own protocols. For TCRbeta analysis, collaborators shipped samples as frozen whole blood, isolated PBMCs, or DNA extracted from either of those sample types. V gives up 2 bases and J gives up 4 bases, and the segment between their germline ends measures 8 bases. The CDR3 holds 13 amino acids from the cysteine to the phenylalanine. The kept DNA is CDR3 alone, 39 bases in frame from the first base. Based on the germline V gene, the CDR1 and CDR2 sequences are SGHTA and FQGTGA. The immunoSEQ Assay, a bias-controlled multiplex PCR, was used to amplify TCRbeta CDR3 regions from genomic DNA. The paper's processing steps were these. Nucleated cell counts per sample were estimated from amplification of reference gene primers within the assay. To quantify the absolute abundance of each unique TCRbeta CDR3 rearrangement, sequence reads were collapsed and filtered. For each sample, productive Simpson clonality was calculated as the square root of Simpson's diversity index over productive rearrangements. The table comes from immuneACCESS by way of TCRdb, which keeps in-frame sequences with V and J called. Part of the clones is missing from these tables; in studies checked, under half for an unresolved V gene and the rest for unknown reasons. Clone size and V and J calls were adopted from that table, with D and trimming inferred from the DNA. In this sample the table shows a few hundred thousand clones, roughly 90% of which occur a single time. The top ten clonotypes cover about 0.64% of the sample.

The clonotype was recovered from a human donor in a cohort sampled during active COVID-19. The sequence joins TRBV7-3 to TRBJ1-1, with the D gene not clear enough to name. The sequenced sample was peripheral blood. The CDR3 sequence is CASSLPGITEAFF. The nucleotide sequence reads TGTGCCAGCAGCTTACCGGGAATCACTGAAGCTTTCTTT.